This is a list of T cell receptor beta chains from one sample in a study of identical twins. TCRdb reprocessed the 5' RACE reads via MiXCR and lists one record per CDR3 protein. This repertoire shows more than 200,000 distinct CDR3 sequences, roughly an eighth found once; its top ten account for 7% to 9.5%. The sample taken for sequencing was memory (CD45RO+) T cells sorted from blood. These receptors were taken from a woman aged 18-29 years in good health. Both conserved end residues are part of each CDR3. D genes are given only for firm matches. Size is stated for part of the rows, as once, few or many counts, or as a class when the clone is expanded.

j_gene: TRBJ2-1
v_gene: TRBV28
abundance: -
d_gene: TRBD2
len: 15
CDR3nt: TGTGCCAGCAGTTTGTTCCTAGCGGGAGGCAATGAGCAGTTCTTC
CDR3aa: CASSLFLAGGNEQFF

j_gene: TRBJ2-7
v_gene: TRBV4-3
abundance: -
d_gene: TRBD2
len: 16
CDR3nt: TGCGCCAGCAGCCAAGCGATCGTAGCGGGTCCCGGCGAGCAGTACTTC
CDR3aa: CASSQAIVAGPGEQYF

j_gene: TRBJ2-3
v_gene: TRBV7-6
abundance: -
d_gene: TRBD1
len: 16
CDR3nt: TGTGCCAGCAGCTTGAGACAGGGGGCTAGGACAGATACGCAGTATTTT
CDR3aa: CASSLRQGARTDTQYF

j_gene: TRBJ2-1
v_gene: TRBV25-1
abundance: few
d_gene: -
len: 14
CDR3nt: TGTGCCAGCAGTGATCCTGACGGGAGAGATGAGCAGTTCTTC
CDR3aa: CASSDPDGRDEQFF

j_gene: TRBJ1-3
v_gene: TRBV11-2
abundance: few
d_gene: -
len: 16
CDR3nt: TGTGCCAGCAGCGACATCGACAGCATCTCTGGAAACACCATATATTTT
CDR3aa: CASSDIDSISGNTIYF

j_gene: TRBJ2-2
v_gene: TRBV25-1
abundance: -
d_gene: -
len: 16
CDR3nt: TGTGCCAGCAGTGAATACGAGATCTCGAACACCGGGGAGCTGTTTTTT
CDR3aa: CASSEYEISNTGELFF

j_gene: TRBJ2-7
v_gene: TRBV6-5
abundance: few
d_gene: -
len: 14
CDR3nt: TGTGCCAGCAGTTACGTAAGGGACGGCTACGAGCAGTACTTC
CDR3aa: CASSYVRDGYEQYF

j_gene: TRBJ1-2
v_gene: TRBV12-3/TRBV12-4
abundance: -
d_gene: -
len: 13
CDR3nt: TGTGCCAGCAGACTACCGGGAGGGCATGGCTACACCTTC
CDR3aa: CASRLPGGHGYTF

j_gene: TRBJ2-3
v_gene: TRBV5-8
abundance: few
d_gene: -
len: 14
CDR3nt: TGTGCCAGCAGCTTGAATGGGGCGGCAGATACGCAGTATTTT
CDR3aa: CASSLNGAADTQYF

j_gene: TRBJ1-2
v_gene: TRBV20-1
abundance: -
d_gene: -
len: 13
CDR3nt: TGCAGTGCTAGTCTTCGCAGGGGATATGGCTACACCTTC
CDR3aa: CSASLRRGYGYTF

j_gene: TRBJ1-5
v_gene: TRBV10-3
abundance: -
d_gene: -
len: 15
CDR3nt: TGTGCCATCAGAGACCGGGACGGTAGCAATCAGCCCCAGCATTTT
CDR3aa: CAIRDRDGSNQPQHF

j_gene: TRBJ1-2
v_gene: TRBV6-5
abundance: few
d_gene: -
len: 10
CDR3nt: TGTGCCACCCTCGAGTATGGCTACACCTTC
CDR3aa: CATLEYGYTF

j_gene: TRBJ1-1
v_gene: TRBV5-1
abundance: few
d_gene: -
len: 14
CDR3nt: TGCGCCAGCAGCTTCCCCTCAGGGAACACTGAAGCTTTCTTT
CDR3aa: CASSFPSGNTEAFF

j_gene: TRBJ1-2
v_gene: TRBV12-3/TRBV12-4
abundance: few
d_gene: -
len: 13
CDR3nt: TGTGCCAGCAGCCTGGACCCCGACTATGGCTACACCTTC
CDR3aa: CASSLDPDYGYTF

j_gene: TRBJ2-3
v_gene: TRBV12-3/TRBV12-4
abundance: few
d_gene: -
len: 11
CDR3nt: TGTGCCAGCACCCCTTTAGATACGCAGTATTTT
CDR3aa: CASTPLDTQYF

j_gene: TRBJ1-2
v_gene: TRBV9
abundance: few
d_gene: -
len: 13
CDR3nt: TGTGCCAGCAGCGTAGGACCTGACTATGGCTACACCTTC
CDR3aa: CASSVGPDYGYTF

j_gene: TRBJ2-3
v_gene: TRBV5-1
abundance: -
d_gene: TRBD2
len: 18
CDR3nt: TGCGCCAGCAGCTTGGCTTCTAGCGGGGGCGCCAATACAGATACGCAGTATTTT
CDR3aa: CASSLASSGGANTDTQYF

j_gene: TRBJ2-2
v_gene: TRBV20-1
abundance: few
d_gene: -
len: 12
CDR3nt: TGCAGTGCCCTTACCTCAACCGGGGAGCTGTTTTTT
CDR3aa: CSALTSTGELFF

j_gene: TRBJ2-1
v_gene: TRBV29-1
abundance: many
d_gene: -
len: 15
CDR3nt: TGCAGCGTTAGGCGGTTAGCGGATAGGGGCAATGAGCAGTTCTTC
CDR3aa: CSVRRLADRGNEQFF

j_gene: TRBJ1-1
v_gene: TRBV7-8
abundance: many
d_gene: -
len: 13
CDR3nt: TGTGCCAGCAGCGTAGACGTTTCCACTGAAGCTTTCTTT
CDR3aa: CASSVDVSTEAFF

j_gene: TRBJ2-5
v_gene: TRBV20-1
abundance: few
d_gene: -
len: 12
CDR3nt: TGCAGTGCCCAGACGGGGAGGGAGACCCAGTACTTC
CDR3aa: CSAQTGRETQYF

j_gene: TRBJ1-1
v_gene: TRBV5-1
abundance: few
d_gene: -
len: 15
CDR3nt: TGCGCCAGCAGCCCACGAGTTAACAGGAACACTGAAGCTTTCTTT
CDR3aa: CASSPRVNRNTEAFF

j_gene: TRBJ2-4
v_gene: TRBV15
abundance: few
d_gene: TRBD2
len: 15
CDR3nt: TGTGCCACCAGCGGACTAGCTTTAGCCAAAAACATTCAGTACTTC
CDR3aa: CATSGLALAKNIQYF

j_gene: TRBJ1-2
v_gene: TRBV7-9
abundance: -
d_gene: TRBD1
len: 13
CDR3nt: TGTGCCAGCAGCACAGGGGTGGGCTATGGCTACACCTTC
CDR3aa: CASSTGVGYGYTF

j_gene: TRBJ1-3
v_gene: TRBV4-3
abundance: -
d_gene: -
len: 15
CDR3nt: TGCGCCAGCAGCCAACTAATGGCGGGGGCGAACACCATATATTTT
CDR3aa: CASSQLMAGANTIYF

j_gene: TRBJ2-5
v_gene: TRBV5-1
abundance: -
d_gene: -
len: 14
CDR3nt: TGCGCCAGTAACCGGGCACCACCGCAAGAGACCCAGTACTTC
CDR3aa: CASNRAPPQETQYF

j_gene: TRBJ2-3
v_gene: TRBV20-1
abundance: few
d_gene: TRBD2
len: 15
CDR3nt: TGCAGTGCAAAGAGCGGGAGTAGTGGCACAGATACGCAGTATTTT
CDR3aa: CSAKSGSSGTDTQYF

j_gene: TRBJ2-7
v_gene: TRBV5-6
abundance: few
d_gene: -
len: 16
CDR3nt: TGTGCCAGCAGCTCTATAGCAGGGGCCCCCTCCTCCGAGCAGTACTTC
CDR3aa: CASSSIAGAPSSEQYF

j_gene: TRBJ2-7
v_gene: TRBV5-5
abundance: few
d_gene: -
len: 14
CDR3nt: TGTGCCAGCAGCTTGGATCCGGGGGCCTACGAGCAGTACTTC
CDR3aa: CASSLDPGAYEQYF

j_gene: TRBJ2-5
v_gene: TRBV20-1
abundance: many
d_gene: -
len: 11
CDR3nt: TGCAGTGCTAGACTAACTCAGACCCAGTACTTC
CDR3aa: CSARLTQTQYF

j_gene: TRBJ2-5
v_gene: TRBV3-1
abundance: -
d_gene: TRBD1
len: 14
CDR3nt: TGTGCCAGCAGCTATCCGGGACAGGGAGAGACCCAGTACTTC
CDR3aa: CASSYPGQGETQYF